This entry concerns a single TCR beta chain. The table came from immunoSEQ multiplex PCR; TCRdb's copy has only in-frame clones and leaves some out. The sample has roughly 53,000 clones; around 80% are singletons. Unmatched junction bases numbered 3, after V lost 3 bases and J lost 0 bases. From germline, CDR1 is SGHKS and CDR2 YYEKEE (reference sequence). This CDR3 spans 14 amino acids. The source of the sample is a study of PD-1 blockade in mismatch repair-deficient tumors. PCR or immunohistochemistry showed mismatch repair deficiency in every enrolled patient. The material was peripheral blood, obtained 4 weeks after starting pembrolizumab. The chain couples TRBV5-5 to TRBJ2-7, with 7 bases identical to TRBD1. This TCR came from an adult with mismatch repair-deficient cancer. For the CDR3, the DNA is TGTGCCAGCAGCTGGGGGACAGTCTCCTACGAGCAGTACTTC. Translating gives CASSWGTVSYEQYF. The full variable domain, completed using reference TRBV5-5 and TRBJ2-7, is DAGVTQSPTHLIKTRGQQVTLRCSPISGHKSVSWYQQVLGQGPQFIFQYYEKEERGRGNFPDRFSARQFPNYSSELNVNALLLGDSALYLCASSWGTVSYEQYFGPGTRLTVT.